This entry describes one T cell receptor beta chain. The clone's antigen remains unknown. No per-base quality is available; no much larger clone lies one base away. The time point label for this specimen denotes: baseline before first vaccination. The treatment or condition label corresponds to: meningococcal conjugate vaccine given as trial control. Vaccinee samples were obtained from the UK trials COV001 and COV002, which included a single-blind randomized controlled phase 2/3 trial of AZD1222 (ChAdOx1 nCoV-19) in healthy adults. Trial participant PBMC samples were collected at day 0 and day 28 after the second dose for TCRbeta chain sequencing. This sample is part of a study of T cell responses to AZD1222 COVID-19 vaccine (dated by TCRdb to the early 2020s). About the full investigation: TCR sequencing was performed for 233 trial participants, of whom roughly 200 were given two doses of AZD1222 and roughly 25 were given two doses of MenACWY control vaccine. Enrollment into the trials was organized by age into subgroups of 18-55, 56-69 and 70-plus years, and those subgroups contained roughly 150, 30 and 60 TCR-sequenced participants, respectively. On the study overall, not on this receptor specifically: Reportedly, close to half of the unique spike-specific TCRs recognized epitopes lying outside the regions that are mutated in the B.1.351 and B.1.1.7 variants. Because no samples from the day 14 peak response were available, repertoires could be characterized only after the peak T cell response. Spike-specific TCR breadth and depth rose significantly after two AZD1222 doses compared with day 0 and with MenACWY recipients. Participants were mostly white British, with more females than males. The authors suggested clonal diversity may have been underestimated. Conclusions about previously exposed vaccinees are limited, since just six AZD1222 recipients were seropositive for SARS-CoV-2 at baseline. In the small 56-69-year group, the increase in depth fell short of significance, most likely because of low power. The whole spike protein was spanned by vaccine-associated CD4 TCRs, and dominant responses were seen in regions 160-218 and 743-854.

The CDR3 regions of human TCRbeta chains were analyzed by immunosequencing. Per the authors' processing: Repertoire TCRs were checked for matches against a reference library of SARS-CoV-2-specific TCRs that had been generated using the MIRA antigen-specificity platform. Breadth was defined as the fraction of unique TCRs that were SARS-CoV-2-associated, and depth was defined as the fraction of total T cells that were SARS-CoV-2-associated. Each spike-specific TCR was assigned to its reactive spike region and to a CD4 or CD8 class using the MIRA data. Log10-transformed breadth and depth values were compared by one-way ANOVA with Sidak's multiple comparisons tests. Imported from immuneACCESS, the table was reduced by TCRdb to in-frame sequences with V and J called. These copies leave out some clones; in studies compared against another copy, an unresolved V gene accounts for under half, and the cause of the remainder is not known. That table supplies the V and J calls and clone size; D and trimming were determined from the DNA. The sample table shows 100,000 to 110,000 clones, and around 87% are seen once. The top ten clonotypes cover over 4% of the sample.

This sample comprised peripheral blood, obtained on day 0 of MenACWY control vaccination. The TCR originated in an adult in good health.

In nucleotide form, the sequence is TGCGCCAGCAGTCAAGCGGGCCTCTACAATGAGCAGTTCTTC. It translates to CASSQAGLYNEQFF. The chain is made from TRBV10-1 and TRBJ2-1; tentative D gene TRBD2, with 6 bases matching. The CDR3 starts with the cysteine, ends with the phenylalanine, and has 14 residues. Only the CDR3 DNA stays, 42 bases, in frame from base 1. Taken from the germline V gene (reference sequence), the CDR1 and CDR2 loops are WNHNN and SYGVQD. Trimming takes 5 bases from V and 3 bases from J, and the germline ends sit 11 bases apart.